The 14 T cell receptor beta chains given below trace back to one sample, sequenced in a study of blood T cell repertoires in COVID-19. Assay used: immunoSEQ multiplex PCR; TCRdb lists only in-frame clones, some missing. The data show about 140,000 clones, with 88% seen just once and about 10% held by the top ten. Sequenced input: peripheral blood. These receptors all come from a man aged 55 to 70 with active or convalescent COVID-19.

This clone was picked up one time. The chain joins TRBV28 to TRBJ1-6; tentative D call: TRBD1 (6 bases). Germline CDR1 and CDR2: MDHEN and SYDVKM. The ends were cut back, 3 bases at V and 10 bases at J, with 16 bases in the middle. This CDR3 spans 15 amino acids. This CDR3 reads CASSFGRGGYSPLHF. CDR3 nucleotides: TGTGCCAGCAGTTTCGGAAGGGGGGGGTACTCACCCCTCCACTTT.

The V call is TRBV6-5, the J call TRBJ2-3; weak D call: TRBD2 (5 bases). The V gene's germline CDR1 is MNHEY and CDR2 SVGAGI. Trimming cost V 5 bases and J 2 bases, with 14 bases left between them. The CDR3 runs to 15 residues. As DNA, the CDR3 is TGTGCCAGCAGTAGGTCTAGCCCCGACACAGATACGCAGTATTTT. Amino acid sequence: CASSRSSPDTDTQYF.

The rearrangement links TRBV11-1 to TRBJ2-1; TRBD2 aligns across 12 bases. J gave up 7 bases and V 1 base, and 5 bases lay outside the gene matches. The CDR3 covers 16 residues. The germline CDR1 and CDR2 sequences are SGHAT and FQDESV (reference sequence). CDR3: CASSLDGTSGSNEQFF. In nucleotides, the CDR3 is TGTGCCAGCAGCTTAGATGGGACTAGCGGGTCAAATGAGCAGTTCTTC.

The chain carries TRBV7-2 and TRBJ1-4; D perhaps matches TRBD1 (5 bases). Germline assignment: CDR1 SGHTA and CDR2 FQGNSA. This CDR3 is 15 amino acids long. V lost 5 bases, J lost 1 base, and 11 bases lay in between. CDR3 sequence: CASSPRGGTNEKLFF. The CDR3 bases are TGTGCCAGCAGCCCGCGGGGGGGAACTAATGAAAAACTGTTTTTT. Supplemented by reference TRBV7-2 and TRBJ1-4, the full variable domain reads GAGVSQSPSNKVTEKGKDVELRCDPISGHTALYWYRQSLGQGLEFLIYFQGNSAPDKSGLPSDRFSAERTGGSVSTLTIQRTQQEDSAVYLCASSPRGGTNEKLFFGSGTQLSVL.

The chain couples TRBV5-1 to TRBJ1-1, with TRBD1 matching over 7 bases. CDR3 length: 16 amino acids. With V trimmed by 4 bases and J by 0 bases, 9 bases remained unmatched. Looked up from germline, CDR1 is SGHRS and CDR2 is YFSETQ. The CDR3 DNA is TGCGCCAGCAGCCCCCAGACAGGGAGGATGAACACTGAAGCTTTCTTT. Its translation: CASSPQTGRMNTEAFF.

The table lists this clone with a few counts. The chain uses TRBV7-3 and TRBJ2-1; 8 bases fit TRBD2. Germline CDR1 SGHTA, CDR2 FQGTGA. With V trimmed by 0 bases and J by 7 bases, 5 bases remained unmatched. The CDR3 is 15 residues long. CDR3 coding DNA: TGTGCCAGCAGCTTAACAGCGGGAGTACGGAATGAGCAGTTCTTC. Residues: CASSLTAGVRNEQFF.

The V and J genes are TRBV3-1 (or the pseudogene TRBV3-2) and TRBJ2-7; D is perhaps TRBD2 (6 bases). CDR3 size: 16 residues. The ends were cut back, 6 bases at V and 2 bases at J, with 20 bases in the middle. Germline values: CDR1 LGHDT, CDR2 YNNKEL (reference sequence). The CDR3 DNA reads TGTGCCAGCAGTTCTGCGGGACTTAGGATTGCCTACGAGCAGTACTTC. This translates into CASSSAGLRIAYEQYF.

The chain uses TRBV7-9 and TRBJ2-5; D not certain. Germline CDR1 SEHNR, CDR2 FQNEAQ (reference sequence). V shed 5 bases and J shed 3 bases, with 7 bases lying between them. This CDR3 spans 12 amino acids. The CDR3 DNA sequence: TGTGCCAGCAGCCCCCAGGAAGAGACCCAGTACTTC. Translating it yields CASSPQEETQYF. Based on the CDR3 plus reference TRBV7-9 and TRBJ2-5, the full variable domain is DTGVSQNPRHKITKRGQNVTFRCDPISEHNRLYWYRQTLGQGPEFLTYFQNEAQLEKSRLLSDRFSAERPKGSFSTLEIQRTEQGDSAMYLCASSPQEETQYFGPGTRLLVL.

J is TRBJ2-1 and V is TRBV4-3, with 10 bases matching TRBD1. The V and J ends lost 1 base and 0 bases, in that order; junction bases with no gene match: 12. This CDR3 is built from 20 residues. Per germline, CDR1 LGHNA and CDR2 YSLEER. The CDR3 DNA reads TGCGCCAGCAGCCAAGTTTGGGTAGGACAGGGGGGAGGCTCCTACAATGAGCAGTTCTTC. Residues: CASSQVWVGQGGGSYNEQFF.

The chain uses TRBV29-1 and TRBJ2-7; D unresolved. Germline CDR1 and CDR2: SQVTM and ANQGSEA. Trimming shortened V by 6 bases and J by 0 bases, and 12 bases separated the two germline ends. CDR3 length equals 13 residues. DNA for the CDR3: TGCAGCGTCCGTCGGCGGAGCTCCTACGAGCAGTACTTC. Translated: CSVRRRSSYEQYF.

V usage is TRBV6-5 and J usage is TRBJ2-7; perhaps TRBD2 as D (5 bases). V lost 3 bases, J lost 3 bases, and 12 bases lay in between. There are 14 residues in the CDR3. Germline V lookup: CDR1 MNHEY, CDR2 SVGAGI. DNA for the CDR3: TGTGCCAGCAGTTATCTAGGACTTCTCTACGAGCAGTACTTC. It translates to CASSYLGLLYEQYF.

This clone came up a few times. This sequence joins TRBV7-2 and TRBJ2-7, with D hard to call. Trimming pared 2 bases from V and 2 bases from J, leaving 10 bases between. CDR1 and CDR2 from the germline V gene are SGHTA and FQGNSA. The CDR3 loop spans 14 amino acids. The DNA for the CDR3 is TGTGCCAGCAGCTTAACGGCAGGTCCCTACGAGCAGTACTTC. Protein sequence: CASSLTAGPYEQYF.

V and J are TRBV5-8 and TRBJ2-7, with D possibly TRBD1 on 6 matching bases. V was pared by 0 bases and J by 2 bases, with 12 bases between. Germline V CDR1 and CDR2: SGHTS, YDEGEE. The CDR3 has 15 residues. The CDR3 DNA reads TGTGCCAGCAGCTTGGGGGGGCTCCTAGCCTACGAGCAGTACTTC. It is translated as CASSLGGLLAYEQYF.

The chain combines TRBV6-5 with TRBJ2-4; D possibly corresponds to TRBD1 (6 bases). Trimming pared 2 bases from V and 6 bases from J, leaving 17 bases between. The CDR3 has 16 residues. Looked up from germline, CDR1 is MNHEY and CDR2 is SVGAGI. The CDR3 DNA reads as TGTGCCAGCAGTTACACGTCACAGGGAAACGGAAACATTCAGTACTTC. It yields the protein CASSYTSQGNGNIQYF.